The sequence of this T cell receptor (beta chain) was determined in a study of shared clonotypes between healthy human individuals. Study-level results: A small donor pool kept down the genetic and exposure-history diversity that was represented.

The authors' processing: Filtering of immunoSEQ junctional sequences could not match full-length read filtering. Assay used: immunoSEQ multiplex PCR; TCRdb lists only in-frame clones, some missing. Clone size and the V and J calls come from that table; the DNA yielded D and trimming. The sample carries about 2,200,000 clones, more than 85% recorded once. It was CD45RO-negative cells, positively selected for CCR7, that made up naive CD8 cells, with terminally differentiated effector memory CD45RA+ cells excluded. Each donor was a Caucasian adult residing in Nashville, Tennessee. The CDR3 sequence is 13 residues long. Trimming took 1 base from V and 12 from J; bases not matched to a gene: 6. Germline loops: CDR1 MNHEY, CDR2 SMNVEV (reference sequence). This clone has only one observation. Antigen specificity is unknown.

This TCR derives from a young man in good health. Some clones in this sample may be carry-over from other donors' samples. Sequences were obtained from naive CD8+ T cells from PBMCs. This chain joins TRBV27 and TRBJ2-1; the match to TRBD2 covers 7 bases. CDR3 amino acids: CASSLYLGLGQFF. CDR3 DNA sequence: TGTGCCAGCAGTTTATATCTCGGACTAGGGCAGTTCTTC.